Following are 25 T cell receptor beta chains from one sample sequenced in a study of blood T cell repertoires in COVID-19. Sequenced by immunoSEQ multiplex PCR; TCRdb stores in-frame clones only, minus some. The sample includes approximately 100,000 clones, just under 85% seen only once; the top ten take about 10%. Sequenced sample: peripheral blood. The receptors were sampled from a man between 70 and 80 years old with acute or convalescent COVID-19.

V is TRBV6-5 and J is TRBJ2-1; maybe TRBD2 (5 bases). The V and J ends lost 9 bases and 5 bases respectively, with 14 bases between them. Germline CDR1 and CDR2: MNHEY and SVGAGI. The CDR3 length is 13 residues. CDR3 amino acids: CASGELLNNEQFF. As DNA, the CDR3 is TGTGCCAGTGGGGAGTTACTTAACAATGAGCAGTTCTTC.

The rearrangement joins TRBV18 to TRBJ1-3; a weak D match, TRBD1 (6 bases). The V gene's germline CDR1 is KGHSH and CDR2 LQKENI. V lost 5 bases and J lost 0, with 8 bases in between. The length of the CDR3 is 14 residues. Here the CDR3 reads CASSSTGSGNTIYF. The CDR3 bases are TGTGCCAGCTCATCGACAGGCTCTGGAAACACCATATATTTT. The variable domain in full, completed from reference TRBV18 and TRBJ1-3, reads NAGVMQNPRHLVRRRGQEARLRCSPMKGHSHVYWYRQLPEEGLKFMVYLQKENIIDESGMPKERFSAEFPKEGPSILRIQQVVRGDSAAYFCASSSTGSGNTIYFGEGSWLTVV.

The V gene is TRBV5-1, the J gene TRBJ1-5; D is possibly TRBD1 (6 bases). CDR3 size: 16 residues. Trimming stripped 4 bases from V and 2 bases from J, with 16 bases between. The germline gives CDR1 SGHRS, CDR2 YFSETQ. The CDR3 DNA reads as TGCGCCAGCAGCGCAGGCGGGGGCGCAGGCAATCAGCCCCAGCATTTT. Its translation is CASSAGGGAGNQPQHF.

The chain links TRBV7-2 to TRBJ2-2; D possibly corresponds to TRBD1 (7 bases). V was cut by 3 bases and J by 2 bases, with 10 bases left in between. The CDR3 is 15 amino acids. In germline, CDR1 is SGHTA, CDR2 FQGNSA. DNA for the CDR3: TGTGCCAGCAGCTTCCAGGGGGGCAACACCGGGGAGCTGTTTTTT. Its translation is CASSFQGGNTGELFF. Variable domain in full (rest from reference TRBV7-2 and TRBJ2-2): GAGVSQSPSNKVTEKGKDVELRCDPISGHTALYWYRQSLGQGLEFLIYFQGNSAPDKSGLPSDRFSAERTGGSVSTLTIQRTQQEDSAVYLCASSFQGGNTGELFFGEGSRLTVL.

The rearrangement links TRBV30 to TRBJ2-5; tentative D call: TRBD2 (5 bases). The V gene's germline CDR1 is GTSNPN and CDR2 SVGIG (reference sequence). The V end lost 2 bases, the J end lost 1 base, and 11 bases lay between the germline ends. The CDR3 runs to 14 residues. CDR3 amino acids: CAWSSASLQETQYF. The DNA of the CDR3 is TGTGCCTGGAGTTCAGCTAGCCTCCAAGAGACCCAGTACTTC.

The rearrangement uses TRBV29-1 and TRBJ1-5; D is ambiguous. Germline CDR1 and CDR2: SQVTM and ANQGSEA. Trimming shortened V by 2 bases and J by 6 bases, and 11 bases separated the two germline ends. This CDR3 region has 13 residues. In DNA form, the CDR3 reads TGCAGCGTTGAATTGCAGGTGGGTCAGCCCCAGCATTTT. This encodes CSVELQVGQPQHF.

This clone turned up a few times. The chain is built from TRBV6-5 and TRBJ2-1; 12 bases fit TRBD2. The V gene's germline CDR1 is MNHEY and CDR2 SVGAGI. The CDR3 has 14 residues. Trimming cost V 6 bases and J 8 bases; bases outside gene matches: 5. In DNA, the CDR3 is TGTGCCAGCAGGGCTAGCGGGAGGGGACATGAGCAGTTCTTC. Translation: CASRASGRGHEQFF.

To note about this clone: The junction does not match germline at one end; this may be a read error. V is TRBV27 and J is TRBJ2-7; 11 positions agree with TRBD1. Germline V gene data show CDR1 as MNHEY and CDR2 as SMNVEV (reference sequence). The CDR3 runs to 14 residues. The CDR3 DNA sequence: TGTGCCAGCAGTTTACCGGGACAGGGGGGGGAAATTTTGTTC. It specifies CASSLPGQGGEILF.

The chain combines TRBV28 with TRBJ2-7; weak D call: TRBD2 (5 bases). Trimming stripped 5 bases from V and 3 bases from J, with 11 bases between. CDR1 MDHEN and CDR2 SYDVKM come from the germline V gene. The CDR3 covers 13 residues. In DNA, the CDR3 is TGTGCCAGCAGTATCACGGGATTCTACGAGCAGTACTTC. Protein product: CASSITGFYEQYF.

The chain combines TRBV7-3 with TRBJ1-1, with a possible D match to TRBD1 (6 bases). The CDR3 runs 14 residues. Per germline, CDR1 SGHTA and CDR2 FQGTGA. The ends were cut back, 5 bases at V and 4 bases at J, with 14 bases in the middle. The CDR3 sequence: CASSPQGLGTEAFF. The CDR3 DNA follows: TGTGCCAGCAGCCCACAGGGTCTCGGCACTGAAGCTTTCTTT.

V and J are TRBV7-2 and TRBJ1-2, with TRBD1 matching 7 bases. This CDR3 comprises 13 residues. V dropped 5 bases and J dropped 4; count of bases not matched to a gene: 4. CDR1 SGHTA and CDR2 FQGNSA come from the germline V gene. CDR3 nucleotide sequence: TGTGCCAGCAGCGGACAGGCCCCCTATGGCTACACCTTC. This translates into CASSGQAPYGYTF.

Here the CDR3 DNA reads TGCGCCAGCAGCTCCGGGACAGGTCGGTACAATGAGCAGTTCTTC. Protein: CASSSGTGRYNEQFF. This sequence joins TRBV5-1 and TRBJ2-1; 8 nucleotides align to TRBD1. The CDR3 is 15 residues long. V trimming: 3 bases; J trimming: 4 bases; junction bases outside the gene matches: 6. The germline V gene encodes CDR1 SGHRS and CDR2 YFSETQ.

The J gene is TRBJ1-1, the V gene TRBV28, with 7 bases identical to TRBD1. This CDR3 has 16 amino acids. Germline V gives CDR1 MDHEN, CDR2 SYDVKM. V was pared by 2 bases and J by 1 base, with 7 bases of the junction left unmatched. CDR3 DNA: TGTGCCAGCAGTTTACCTTCGACAGGGCAGAACACTGAAGCTTTCTTT. It is translated as CASSLPSTGQNTEAFF.

The V gene is TRBV27, the J gene TRBJ2-1, with 7 bases fitting TRBD2. Germline V CDR1 and CDR2: MNHEY, SMNVEV (reference sequence). The CDR3 consists of 14 residues. The V and J ends lost 5 bases and 9 bases, in that order; junction bases with no gene match: 10. CDR3 residues: CASSPWTGGVEQFF. The CDR3, as DNA: TGTGCCAGCAGTCCATGGACGGGGGGTGTTGAGCAGTTCTTC.

The genes are TRBV7-3 and TRBJ2-5; TRBD2 matches at 7 bases. After removal of 5 bases from V and 5 bases from J, the junction contained 11 bases not matched to a gene. This CDR3 is 15 amino acids long. CDR1 is SGHTA and CDR2 is FQGTGA in the germline V gene. CDR3 amino acids: CASSTRAGSGETQYF. For the CDR3, the DNA is TGTGCCAGCAGCACGAGAGCGGGATCTGGGGAGACCCAGTACTTC.

The CDR3, as DNA: TGTGCCACCAGTGATTTTTCGGGAGGGCTCCACAATGAGCAGTTCTTC. Translated: CATSDFSGGLHNEQFF. V is TRBV24-1 and J is TRBJ2-1; 8 bases align to TRBD2. The germline CDR1 and CDR2 sequences are KGHDR and SFDVKD. The CDR3 contains 16 residues. V trimming: 1 base; J trimming: 5 bases; junction bases outside the gene matches: 6.

The genes are TRBV11-3 and TRBJ1-1, with 7 nucleotides matching TRBD1. The CDR3 has 15 amino acids. The germline V gene encodes CDR1 SGHNT and CDR2 YENEEA. Trimming took 0 bases from V and 4 from J; bases not matched to a gene: 5. CDR3 sequence reads: CASSLDSGQTTEAFF. The DNA for the CDR3 is TGTGCCAGCAGCTTAGATTCGGGACAGACCACTGAAGCTTTCTTT.

About this clone: Mismatch with germline at one junction end may stem from a read error. The chain couples TRBV28 to TRBJ2-5, with D unclear. This CDR3 contains 13 residues. Germline assignment: CDR1 MDHEN and CDR2 SYDVKM. The CDR3 region has the DNA TGTGCCAGCAGTTTAGTAGTAAGAGAGGCCCAGTACTTC. Translating it yields CASSLVVREAQYF.

This chain joins TRBV6-4 and TRBJ1-5; 9 bases fit TRBD1. Per germline, CDR1 MRHNA and CDR2 SNTAGT. The CDR3 contains 19 residues. V was pared by 4 bases and J by 5 bases, with 18 bases of the junction left unmatched. CDR3 DNA: TGTGCCAGCAGTGCTTTTGGGACAGGGCCCCTTTGGTGGGATCAGCCCCAGCATTTT. It codes for CASSAFGTGPLWWDQPQHF.

The V and J genes are TRBV19 and TRBJ1-6, with TRBD1 identical over 9 bases. CDR1 and CDR2 (germline): LNHDA, SQIVND (reference sequence). Trimming at V came to 9 bases and at J to 5 bases, leaving 2 bases not matched to a gene. This CDR3 spans 13 amino acids. The CDR3 loop reads CASGTGNNSPLHF. DNA of the CDR3: TGTGCCAGCGGGACAGGGAATAATTCACCCCTCCACTTT.

This clone is a singleton in its sample. The V call is TRBV2, the J call TRBJ1-2; weak D call: TRBD1 (6 bases). V lost 6 bases and J 4 bases, leaving 15 bases between the germline ends. Germline CDR1 SNHLY, CDR2 FYNNEI. The CDR3 is made up of 14 amino acids. CDR3 bases: TGTGCCAGCAGGGTCCGGGACATCAGCTATGGCTACACCTTC. Protein product: CASRVRDISYGYTF.

V and J are TRBV7-8 and TRBJ1-2; 12 bases line up with TRBD1. Germline CDR1 SGHVS, CDR2 FQNEAQ. The V gene end was trimmed by 6 bases and the J gene end by 8 bases; junction bases not matched to a gene: 10. The CDR3 has 15 residues. This CDR3 is CASRGRDRGLGGYTF. CDR3 in DNA: TGTGCCAGCAGGGGACGGGACAGGGGGCTAGGAGGCTACACCTTC.

The chain links TRBV12-3 or TRBV12-4 to TRBJ2-5; TRBD1 agrees at 8 bases. This CDR3 region has 13 residues. With 6 bases clipped from V and 13 bases from J, the junction kept 13 bases outside the gene matches. CDR3 DNA sequence: TGTGCCAGCAGCCGGGACAGGCTTGGAGAGGGGTACTTC. It specifies CASSRDRLGEGYF.

The rearrangement uses TRBV24-1 and TRBJ2-6; 12 nucleotides align to TRBD2. V was pared by 4 bases and J by 4 bases, with 7 bases of the junction left unmatched. The CDR3 contains 18 residues. Germline V gene data show CDR1 as KGHDR and CDR2 as SFDVKD. CDR3 protein: CATSDSTSGSVGANVLTF. Written as DNA, the CDR3 is TGTGCCACCAGTGACTCGACTAGCGGGAGTGTGGGGGCCAACGTCCTGACTTTC.

V usage is TRBV5-1 and J usage is TRBJ2-1; 10 bases align to TRBD1. The V and J ends lost 3 bases and 7 bases, in that order; junction bases with no gene match: 7. There are 15 residues in the CDR3. Germline CDR1 reads SGHRS; CDR2 reads YFSETQ. CDR3 loop: CASSWGDRGTNEQFF. DNA for the CDR3: TGCGCCAGCAGCTGGGGGGACAGGGGTACGAATGAGCAGTTCTTC. Variable domain in full (rest from reference TRBV5-1 and TRBJ2-1): KAGVTQTPRYLIKTRGQQVTLSCSPISGHRSVSWYQQTPGQGLQFLFEYFSETQRNKGNFPGRFSGRQFSNSRSEMNVSTLELGDSALYLCASSWGDRGTNEQFFGPGTRLTVL.